What follows are 22 T cell receptor beta chains derived from one specimen sequenced in a study of blood T cell repertoires in COVID-19 (dated by TCRdb to 2018 to 2021). The library was prepared using the immunoSEQ multiplex PCR assay. TCRdb re-hosts the immuneACCESS table, in-frame sequences only. Its copies lack some clones; in the studies checked, an unresolved V gene accounts for under half of them, and the cause for the rest is not known. In this sample the table shows around 260,000 clones, 75% to 90% of which occur a single time. The top ten hold about 4.3% of the sample. Material for sequencing was peripheral blood. The receptors derive from a man aged 60 to 75 who had recovered from COVID-19.

Regarding this clone: Other DNA sequences in this specimen translate into the identical CDR3. The chain combines TRBV7-9 with TRBJ2-2, with TRBD2 as a possible D gene (5 bases). From germline, CDR1 is SEHNR and CDR2 FQNEAQ (reference sequence). V was clipped by 3 bases and J by 1 base, with 6 bases between them. This CDR3 spans 14 amino acids. Written as DNA, the CDR3 is TGTGCCAGCAGCTTTGCGGGGAACACCGGGGAGCTGTTTTTT. Translating it yields CASSFAGNTGELFF.

The chain uses TRBV6-5 and TRBJ1-2; perhaps TRBD1 as D (6 bases). The CDR3 has 15 residues. Trimming cost V 6 bases and J 1 base, with 15 bases left between them. Germline CDR1 is MNHEY and CDR2 is SVGAGI. As DNA, the CDR3 is TGTGCCAGCAGCCTCCGGGACAACATTAACTATGGCTACACCTTC. Amino acid sequence: CASSLRDNINYGYTF.

The chain is built from TRBV10-1 and TRBJ1-1; D not resolved. Trimming cost V 5 bases and J 3 bases, with 10 bases left between them. Germline CDR1 reads WNHNN; CDR2 reads SYGVQD (reference sequence). This CDR3 has 13 residues. The CDR3, as DNA: TGCGCCAGCAGTTCGTCGGTGGACACTGAAGCTTTCTTT. This codes for CASSSSVDTEAFF.

The table lists this clone with many counts. The J gene is TRBJ2-3, the V gene TRBV7-9; a possible D gene is TRBD1 (5 bases). V was shortened by 4 bases and J by 7 bases, with 12 bases between the two germline ends. Germline CDR1 and CDR2: SEHNR and FQNEAQ (reference sequence). This CDR3 region has 13 residues. CDR3 bases: TGTGCCAGCAGCTCTAGGCAGGGCTATACGCAGTATTTT. Translated: CASSSRQGYTQYF.

CDR3 sequence: CASSKAQAGGVNNEQFF. CDR3 bases: TGTGCCAGCAGCAAAGCTCAGGCGGGGGGCGTAAACAATGAGCAGTTCTTC. V and J are TRBV21-1 and TRBJ2-1; the D call of TRBD2 is as the table states it, not checked on the DNA. TRBV21-1 corresponds to a pseudogene. The CDR3 has 17 residues.

The chain combines TRBV7-8 with TRBJ1-2; 7 bases align to TRBD1. CDR3 length: 14 amino acids. J gave up 3 bases and V 5 bases, and 6 bases lay outside the gene matches. Germline assignment: CDR1 SGHVS and CDR2 FQNEAQ. CDR3 loop: CASSHRGGDYGYTF. In nucleotides, the CDR3 is TGTGCCAGCAGCCACAGGGGAGGCGACTATGGCTACACCTTC.

The chain has TRBV7-6 and TRBJ2-6, with TRBD1 matching over 7 bases. The CDR3 runs to 18 residues. Per the germline V gene, CDR1 is SGHVS and CDR2 is FNYEAQ. Germline trimming cut 5 bases from V and 0 bases from J; bases unmatched to any gene: 10. CDR3 DNA: TGTGCCAGCAGCATCGCCGGGACAGCGGACTCTGGGGCCAACGTCCTGACTTTC. Protein: CASSIAGTADSGANVLTF.

This clone appeared once. V and J are TRBV5-1 and TRBJ1-2; TRBD1 might be the D (5 bases). CDR1 SGHRS and CDR2 YFSETQ come from the germline V gene. The CDR3 is made up of 14 amino acids. The V gene lost 3 bases and the J gene lost 2 bases, with 11 bases spanning the gap. The CDR3 DNA sequence: TGCGCCAGCAGCTGGGGGACTGGAAACTATGGCTACACCTTC. It encodes CASSWGTGNYGYTF.

About this clone: An end of the junction differs from the germline gene, which may be a read error. V usage is TRBV29-1 and J usage is TRBJ2-3; either TRBD1 or TRBD2 may fit D (5 bases each). In germline, CDR1 is SQVTM, CDR2 ANQGSEA. The CDR3 has 13 amino acids. The CDR3 nucleotides are TGCAGCGTCGAAGGGGAGCGCACAGATACGCAGTATTTT. Protein: CSVEGERTDTQYF.

The chain carries TRBV4-1 and TRBJ2-6, with a possible D match to TRBD2 (5 bases). The V and J ends lost 0 bases and 8 bases respectively, with 11 bases between them. Per germline, CDR1 MGHRA and CDR2 YSYEKL. CDR3 length: 15 amino acids. CDR3 sequence reads: CASSQEGIGTNVLTF. The CDR3 DNA reads as TGCGCCAGCAGCCAAGAGGGGATCGGGACCAACGTCCTGACTTTC.

The table lists this clone with a count of one. The J gene is TRBJ1-4, the V gene TRBV5-6; 8 positions agree with TRBD1. CDR3 length: 16 amino acids. Unmatched junction bases numbered 10, after V lost 4 bases and J lost 5 bases. Germline CDR1 is SGHDT and CDR2 is YYEEEE. The CDR3: CASSAGQGGKNEKLFF. The CDR3 region has the DNA TGTGCCAGCAGCGCAGGACAGGGAGGGAAGAATGAAAAACTGTTTTTT.

J is TRBJ1-5 and V is TRBV6-1; 7 bases are a match to TRBD1. The V segment lost 0 bases and the J segment 7 bases; nucleotides outside the gene matches: 6. Germline V gene lookup returns CDR1 MNHNS and CDR2 SASEGT. This CDR3 contains 15 residues. CDR3 coding DNA: TGTGCCAGCAGTGAAGCCAGACAGGGAAGGCAGCCCCAGCATTTT. Its protein product is CASSEARQGRQPQHF.

The gene calls are TRBV28 and TRBJ2-5, with TRBD2 as a possible D gene (5 bases). Between the trimmed V and J ends, which lost 5 bases and 1 base, there was a span of 11 bases. Germline-derived CDR1 and CDR2 are MDHEN and SYDVKM. The CDR3 has 14 amino acids. The CDR3, as DNA: TGTGCCAGCAGTACACAGAGGGTCCAAGAGACCCAGTACTTC. Translated: CASSTQRVQETQYF.

The chain joins TRBV24-1 to TRBJ2-3; 9 bases agree with TRBD2. This CDR3 spans 15 amino acids. The trim removed 3 bases at V and 4 bases at J, leaving 4 bases unmatched. Germline lookup yields CDR1 KGHDR and CDR2 SFDVKD. CDR3 amino acids: CATSDSGTSPDTQYF. The CDR3 DNA follows: TGTGCCACCAGTGATAGCGGGACTAGCCCAGATACGCAGTATTTT.

This chain links TRBV3-1 (or the pseudogene TRBV3-2) with TRBJ1-4; maybe TRBD1 (5 bases). The length of the CDR3 is 15 residues. V lost 5 bases to trimming and J lost 7 bases, with 17 bases between them. In germline, CDR1 is LGHDT, CDR2 YNNKEL (reference sequence). CDR3 nucleotides: TGTGCCAGCAGCGTGCCCATGGGGGGTAGTGAAAAACTGTTTTTT. The encoded protein is CASSVPMGGSEKLFF.

This chain connects TRBV3-1 (or the pseudogene TRBV3-2) to TRBJ2-1; 8 nucleotides match TRBD2. The CDR3 has 16 amino acids. Losses at the gene ends were 3 bases for V and 9 bases for J; bases not matched to a gene: 13. CDR1 and CDR2 from the germline V gene are LGHDT and YNNKEL (reference sequence). CDR3 in amino acids: CASSHARAGGKAEQFF. The CDR3 bases are TGTGCCAGCAGCCACGCTCGGGCGGGAGGAAAGGCTGAGCAGTTCTTC.

The chain combines TRBV2 with TRBJ1-5; tentatively, D is TRBD1 (6 bases). The CDR3 covers 17 residues. Trimming stripped 8 bases from V and 1 base from J, with 21 bases between. Germline CDR1 reads SNHLY; CDR2 reads FYNNEI. CDR3 loop: CASGRGVRTDSNQPQHF. The CDR3 coding sequence is TGTGCCAGCGGGAGGGGCGTGCGGACAGACAGCAATCAGCCCCAGCATTTT. Supplemented by reference TRBV2 and TRBJ1-5, the full variable domain reads EPEVTQTPSHQVTQMGQEVILRCVPISNHLYFYWYRQILGQKVEFLVSFYNNEISEKSEIFDDQFSVERPDGSNFTLKIRSTKLEDSAMYFCASGRGVRTDSNQPQHFGDGTRLSIL.

This clone was detected once. The chain employs TRBV2 and TRBJ2-7; maybe TRBD1 (6 bases). This CDR3 has 14 residues. Trimming left V 4 bases short and J 6 bases short, with 16 bases between. In germline, CDR1 is SNHLY, CDR2 FYNNEI. CDR3 in DNA: TGTGCCAGCAGTGGCACCCAGGGGTGGGGCGAGCAGTACTTC. It translates to CASSGTQGWGEQYF.

The table lists this clone with a count of one. The chain employs TRBV3-1 (or the pseudogene TRBV3-2) and TRBJ2-5; 8 nucleotides align to TRBD2. The J segment lost 2 bases and the V segment lost 1 base, leaving 3 bases of the junction unmatched. CDR3 length equals 15 residues. Germline V CDR1 and CDR2: LGHDT, YNNKEL (reference sequence). The CDR3 DNA follows: TGTGCCAGCAGCCAAGCGGGGGGGAAACAAGAGACCCAGTACTTC. It translates to CASSQAGGKQETQYF.

CDR3: CASSVETRSSGANVLTF. CDR3 nucleotide sequence: TGTGCCAGTAGCGTCGAAACCCGGAGCTCTGGGGCCAACGTCCTGACTTTC. The rearrangement uses TRBV19 and TRBJ2-6; D is undetermined. The CDR3 is 17 residues long. The V gene's germline CDR1 is LNHDA and CDR2 SQIVND (reference sequence). Trimming shortened V by 6 bases and J by 0 bases, and 15 bases separated the two germline ends.

V usage is TRBV3-1 (or the pseudogene TRBV3-2) and J usage is TRBJ1-2; D not certain. Germline V CDR1 and CDR2: LGHDT, YNNKEL (reference sequence). V lost 1 base to trimming and J lost 4 bases, with 13 bases between them. This CDR3 comprises 15 residues. The CDR3 sequence: CASSQGGATSYGYTF. In nucleotides, the CDR3 is TGTGCCAGCAGCCAAGGGGGTGCTACTAGCTATGGCTACACCTTC.

This chain connects TRBV10-3 to TRBJ1-1; possible D gene TRBD1, 5 bases. The CDR3 runs to 16 residues. From germline, CDR1 is ENHRY and CDR2 SYGVKD. V shed 3 bases and J shed 1 base, with 15 bases lying between them. The CDR3 region is CAISDGAALGNTEAFF. The DNA for the CDR3 is TGTGCCATCAGTGATGGGGCAGCCCTGGGGAACACTGAAGCTTTCTTT.